This T cell receptor beta chain was retrieved from a study of Graves' ophthalmopathy and Graves' hyperthyroidism. As for this clonotype: The antigen is unknown.

Broader study findings: Also, most clonotypes expanded in the thyroid above 0.001 frequency appeared in blood.

Per the germline V gene, CDR1 is SGHTA and CDR2 is FQGNSA. V lost 1 base and J 8 bases, leaving 14 bases between the germline ends. This CDR3 region has 14 residues. RNA transcripts served as template for amplifying TCR beta CDR3 sequences. In the first round, RT-PCR was carried out with HTBI primers, and a multiplex PCR formed the second round. A single record per CDR3 protein comes from TCRdb applying MiXCR to the multiplex PCR reads. Of over 650,000 distinct CDR3 sequences listed, approximately 39% are singletons. Specimen: peripheral blood. The sequence came from an adult man with Graves' ophthalmopathy. This sequence joins TRBV7-2 and TRBJ1-1, with D perhaps matching TRBD1 (6 bases). This CDR3 is CASSLDDRQTEAFF. The CDR3 coding sequence is TGTGCCAGCAGCTTAGACGACAGGCAGACAGAAGCTTTCTTT.